The T cell receptor (beta chain) under discussion was sequenced for a study of regulatory T cells in long-lasting Graves disease. Relying on iRepertoire HTBI primers and Arm-PCR of CDR3 regions, the team built TCR beta libraries. Each CDR3 protein gets one entry after TCRdb re-called the multiplex PCR reads with MiXCR. This repertoire shows 400,000 to 500,000 distinct CDR3 sequences, about 15% found once; its top ten account for 7.8%. The time point: newly diagnosed GD, antithyroid drugs for less than 3 months. The TCR library was made from RNA that had been extracted from PBMCs in TRIzol. This clonotype has just a few counts. V dropped 4 bases and J dropped 0 bases, with 16 bases sitting between them. In germline, CDR1 is MGHRA, CDR2 YSYEKL. The CDR3 loop spans 17 amino acids. These records were also assigned to another study, of T cells in Graves' hyperthyroidism and ophthalmopathy.

The specimen was peripheral blood mononuclear cells (PBMCs), collected at new diagnosis, from a patient treated with antithyroid drugs. The V gene is TRBV4-1, the J gene TRBJ1-3, with unresolved D. This TCR was sampled from a woman aged 40 to 55 with Graves disease. CDR3 in amino acids: CASSPQVLGSSGNTIYF. DNA for the CDR3: TGCGCCAGCAGCCCACAAGTCTTGGGTAGCTCTGGAAACACCATATATTTT.